A single TCR beta chain is shown here with its context. It lacks a known antigen. The junction departs from the called germline gene at one end, perhaps through a read error. The record originates from a study of cytomegalovirus exposure and HLA in healthy donors (dated by TCRdb to 2016 to 2017). General notes on the study: An earlier analysis of about 530 of the donors reported about 280 Gb of sequence data and 117 million unique TCR beta sequences obtained from 180 million or so T cells. Roughly 300 gigabases of sequencing data and 70 million to 100 million unique TCR sequences made up an early release that covered 500 to 650 HLA-typed donors. The genetic ancestry cluster associated with self-reported Caucasian donors included about four fifths of the roughly 390 genotyped donors. The study aimed to test whether signatures of past pathogen exposure could be identified by cataloging public T cell receptors. The T cell repertoires of 666 subjects were profiled by immunosequencing and related to cytomegalovirus serostatus. Besides the first cohort of roughly 660 subjects, a separate validation cohort made up of over 100 different subjects was used. High-throughput TCR immunosequencing, statistical association of individual TCRs with disease status, and machine learning were combined to predict cytomegalovirus infection status. To study patterns of TCR occurrence, a later analysis re-analyzed previously published TCR beta repertoires from around 670 donors and added high-resolution HLA genotyping. The later analysis used no new phenotypic data to find candidate immune exposures, relying instead on TCR beta sequences and their occurrence across donors. An earlier analysis of around 580 of the donors used high-throughput TCR beta sequencing to judge whether each TCR beta V gene segment behaved as functional or pseudogenic. Alongside the repertoire data, information on donor age, sex, ethnicity and CMV serostatus was compiled. A later genetic analysis used genome-wide SNP genotypes for about 55% of the 666 donors, treating that subset as a discovery cohort. Every discovery cohort repertoire had been produced on one sequencing platform. HLA typing covered class I and class II loci at four-digit resolution. The number of typed donors differed by locus: roughly 620-630 for A, B, C, DRB1 and DQB1; some 540 for DQA1; over 600 for DPA1; and about 470 for DPB1. Because of strong linkage in the cohort, roughly five DR-DQ haplotypes were treated as single units for association and clustering. Among about 400 genotyped donors of the cohort, an average of around 250,000 unique TCR beta nucleotide sequences was sequenced per donor, of which about 19% were non-productive. Paper-wide results and their limitations: A later genetic analysis reported fewer N-insertions in productive TCRs among donors in an Asian-associated ancestry cluster than the roughly 700-donor mean. Because HLA typing was unavailable for some donors at each locus, only the typed subset was used in association tests. In a later analysis, TCR association rates were found to vary across HLA loci, with the most associated TCRs seen for DRB1 alleles and the fewest for HLA-C alleles. It was suggested by the authors that the approach could potentially be generalized to other disease states and immunological phenotypes. The earlier analysis of approximately 540 of the donors excluded 15 to 20 rarely observed V segments, including chromosome 9 orphons, because counts were too low. Most TCR sequences were seen in very few donors, while some public TCRs were found in many individuals. Compared with equally common non-associated chains, HLA-associated TCR beta chains in a later analysis were more clonally expanded and had lower generation probabilities. A further reported finding was that TCR beta sequences accurately predicted the HLA-A and HLA-B alleles for most subjects in the first cohort. In vitro tests confirmed that three of the cytomegalovirus-associated TCR beta chains recognize cytomegalovirus antigens. The 87-base-pair reads could not distinguish some IMGT-functional V segments, including TRBV6-2 and TRBV6-3, so those segments were excluded. In an earlier analysis of approximately 590 of the donors, most TCR beta V segments appeared in productive rearrangements about 87% or about 30% of the time, broadly matching IMGT annotations. The study listed 164 TCR beta chains as associated with cytomegalovirus. According to a later analysis, most CMV-associated TCR beta chains appeared to be HLA-restricted, and the HLA associations seemed to be driven largely by CMV exposure. In this cohort, only TCR beta chains were sequenced, and detectable features were limited by the absence of alpha or paired-chain data. Strong co-occurrence of HLA alleles, especially DR and DQ, made assigning TCR associations to individual alleles difficult. A cluster of highly shared sequence variants was judged likely to be a technical artifact of the sequencing pipeline. Sequencing depth was assumed to be roughly uniform across donors in the presence/absence analyses, though that assumption may not hold. Several of the top co-occurrence clusters appeared to be linked to parvovirus B19, influenza, CMV and Epstein-Barr virus, according to a later analysis. A later genetic analysis associated a missense DCLRE1C variant with V-gene and J-gene trimming of TCR beta chains, and an independent cohort replicated the association. Correlated functional status among segregating V segments might reflect linkage disequilibrium, but an unknown experimental factor could not be ruled out. Specific HLA alleles were associated with around 18,000 TCR beta sequences at a false discovery rate of 0.05 in a later analysis. For the cohort, immune exposure information was limited to CMV serostatus. The classifier was reported to diagnose cytomegalovirus status with high specificity and sensitivity in both the original cohort and the validation cohort.

Receptor libraries were prepared by the immunoSEQ multiplex PCR assay. For the multiplex PCR, a mixture combining 60 forward primers for TCR Vbeta segments and 13 reverse primers for TCR Jbeta segments was used. The CDR3 region of rearranged TCR beta genes was amplified from genomic DNA by a multiplex PCR assay. The amplified TCR beta libraries were sequenced on the Illumina HiSeq System as 87-base-pair reads. On the authors' methods: A later analysis counted 75 million to 100 million unique TCR beta chains across the approximately 700 repertoires, and 10 million to 11 million of these chains were shared by at least two donors. A nearest-neighbor algorithm error-corrected the raw reads and collapsed the reads into unique sequences, merging closely related sequences to remove PCR and sequencing errors. CDR3 sequences were aligned to IMGT reference sequences to assign V, D and J gene segments. For a sequence to be retained, a match of at least six nucleotides to both a V gene segment and a J gene segment was required. A rearrangement was called productive if the CDR3 had no stop codons and remained in frame with V and J, and every other rearrangement was called non-productive. CDR3 was defined by IMGT convention, running from the second conserved V-encoded cysteine to the conserved J-encoded phenylalanine. The earlier analysis of approximately 590 of the donors excluded any sequence lacking an unambiguous match to a single V gene segment. An earlier analysis of over 450 of the donors classified V segments as functional when productive rearrangements were above 56.7% and as segregating when the standard deviation between donors was above 5%. A statistical classification framework was built for diagnosing cytomegalovirus status from the catalog of TCR beta chain sequences. A later analysis assigned V and J genes by comparing TCR nucleotide sequences with IMGT/GENE-DB human TR gene sequences. In a later analysis, CDR3 sequences and most-parsimonious VDJ recombination scenarios were assigned using the TCRdist pipeline. A later analysis defined each TCR beta chain by its CDR3 amino acid sequence plus V-gene family, and excluded reads lacking a unique V-gene family. A later analysis removed several hundred highly shared, low-generation-probability nucleotide sequences to deal with suspected cross-contamination and a sequencing artifact. In a later analysis, a clonal expansion index for each public chain was calculated from normalized within-repertoire ranks of inferred template counts. In a later analysis, generation probabilities were computed using a VDJ recombination model fitted to out-of-frame rearrangements, and the results were checked against IGoR. Hypergeometric tests were used in a later analysis to score TCR-TCR, TCR-HLA and TCR-CMV co-occurrence, with a repertoire-size bias correction applied to the TCR pairs. To estimate false discovery rates, a later analysis permuted the HLA or CMV assignments 20 times. A later analysis grouped co-occurring TCRs with DBSCAN, adding TCRdist sequence similarity when clustering within HLA-allele-positive subsets. For co-occurrence clustering, repertoires with fewer than 30,000 or more than 120,000 public chains were excluded, along with roughly 5 repertoires with anomalous nucleotide sharing. What TCRdb holds here is the immuneACCESS table cut down to in-frame rearrangements. Part of the clones is not present; checked against another copy, under half of the missing clones reflect an unresolved V gene, and the others are unexplained. V and J calls and clone size come straight from that table; D and trimming were deduced from the DNA. This specimen's table enumerates 45,000 to 60,000 clones. The top ten clones comprise 3.5% to 4% of the sample.

Including the terminal cysteine and phenylalanine, the CDR3 comprises 15 residues. Only the CDR3 DNA is retained, 45 bases long and in frame from the first base. According to the germline V gene (reference sequence), CDR1 reads LNHDA and CDR2 reads SQIVND. The cohort consisted of some 730 healthy bone marrow donors. At the time of sampling, every cohort member was nominally healthy, though immune exposures that went unrecorded were likely present. The donor was CMV seronegative and belonged to the group of over 350 seronegative cohort members. A peripheral blood sample was collected from each donor, and TCR beta sequencing was performed on peripheral blood mononuclear cells. The Qiagen DNeasy Blood Extraction Kit was used to extract genomic DNA from the blood cell samples.

The receptor was derived from a male donor in good health and CMV-seronegative. The sample taken for sequencing was PBMCs. The rearrangement joined TRBV19 to TRBJ1-1; 10 junctional bases match TRBD1. The DNA sequence reads TGTGCCAGTAGTATGAGACAGGGGGCTCGCACTGAAGATTTCTTT. Its translation reads: CASSMRQGARTEDFF.